The 25 T cell receptor beta chains reported below all come from one sample, sequenced in a study of blood T cell repertoires in COVID-19 (dated by TCRdb to 2018 to 2020). Receptor libraries were prepared by the immunoSEQ multiplex PCR assay. Held by TCRdb, this immuneACCESS table contains in-frame sequences only and omits some clones. Under half of the omission traces to an unresolved V gene where checked; the cause of the rest is unknown. The sample has about 38,000 clones on record, roughly 84% of them singletons. The top ten clones comprise 34% of the sample. Sequenced sample: peripheral blood. These receptors were collected from a man between 65 and 85 years old with active COVID-19.

DNA for the CDR3: TGTGCCAGCAGCCGAGGCAGGGAAAGGAATAATTCACCCCTCCACTTT. Its protein is CASSRGRERNNSPLHF. J is TRBJ1-6 and V is TRBV5-4; weak D call: TRBD1 (5 bases). Trimming removed 4 bases at V and 5 bases at J, with 16 bases between. Looked up from germline, CDR1 is SGHNT and CDR2 is YYREEE (reference sequence). This CDR3 has 16 residues. The full variable domain, rest sourced from reference TRBV5-4 and TRBJ1-6, is ETGVTQSPTHLIKTRGQQVTLRCSSQSGHNTVSWYQQALGQGPQFIFQYYREEENGRGNFPPRFSGLQFPNYSSELNVNALELDDSALYLCASSRGRERNNSPLHFGNGTRLTVT.

CDR3 region: CASSFFTSGGSGYINEQFF. As DNA, the CDR3 is TGTGCCAGCAGTTTTTTCACTAGCGGGGGGTCTGGGTATATCAATGAGCAGTTCTTC. The chain recombines TRBV27 with TRBJ2-1; 12 positions agree with TRBD2. The CDR3 covers 19 residues. The germline V gene has CDR1 MNHEY and CDR2 SMNVEV (reference sequence). Unmatched junction bases numbered 15, after V lost 3 bases and J lost 6 bases.

The rearrangement joins TRBV6-5 to TRBJ2-7, with D maybe TRBD2 (7 bases). The V end lost 0 bases, the J end lost 3 bases, and 15 bases lay between the germline ends. Germline V lookup: CDR1 MNHEY, CDR2 SVGAGI. This CDR3 is built from 16 residues. The chain's CDR3 is CASSYSGGAPRYEQYF. DNA of the CDR3: TGTGCCAGCAGTTACTCGGGGGGGGCGCCCCGCTACGAGCAGTACTTC.

The chain uses TRBV27 and TRBJ2-3; D is possibly TRBD2 (6 bases). There are 16 residues in the CDR3. Per germline, CDR1 MNHEY and CDR2 SMNVEV (reference sequence). V was clipped by 5 bases and J by 1 base, with 16 bases between them. The CDR3: CASSHPWGGGTDTQYF. CDR3 in DNA: TGTGCCAGCAGTCACCCCTGGGGAGGCGGCACAGATACGCAGTATTTT.

CDR3: CASSSAGTGVSPLHF. CDR3 DNA: TGCGCCAGCAGCTCAGCCGGGACAGGGGTTTCACCCCTCCACTTT. The V call is TRBV4-3, the J call TRBJ1-6, with 10 nucleotides matching TRBD1. Germline V gene data show CDR1 as LGHNA and CDR2 as YSLEER. J gave up 9 bases and V 5 bases, and 7 bases lay outside the gene matches. CDR3 size: 15 residues.

V and J are TRBV5-5 and TRBJ1-2, with 8 nucleotides matching TRBD1. The CDR3 has 15 amino acids. V gave up 3 bases and J gave up 3 bases; unmatched junction bases: 7. Germline lookup yields CDR1 SGHKS and CDR2 YYEKEE (reference sequence). The CDR3 sequence: CASSSRTGNDYGYTF. DNA for the CDR3: TGTGCCAGCAGCTCAAGGACAGGGAATGACTATGGCTACACCTTC.

This clone has a single count. V is TRBV28 and J is TRBJ2-3, with a tentative D call TRBD2 (5 bases). The germline CDR1 and CDR2 sequences are MDHEN and SYDVKM. This CDR3 spans 14 amino acids. Trimming took 3 bases from V and 9 from J, leaving 16 bases between them. Here the CDR3 reads CASSLEARLRTQYF. In DNA, the CDR3 is TGTGCCAGCAGTTTGGAGGCCAGACTTCGCACGCAGTATTTT.

The chain links TRBV24-1 to TRBJ1-2; perhaps TRBD1 as D (6 bases). The germline V and J ends were trimmed by 4 bases and 8 bases, with 19 bases remaining between them. The germline V gene encodes CDR1 KGHDR and CDR2 SFDVKD. The CDR3 length is 15 residues. DNA for the CDR3: TGTGCCACCAGTGACCGGGACAAGGGCCTGGGGGGCTACACCTTC. It yields the protein CATSDRDKGLGGYTF.

This clone has just one count. The J gene is TRBJ1-2, the V gene TRBV28; D possibly corresponds to TRBD1 (5 bases). Trimming left V 7 bases short and J 7 bases short, with 19 bases between. From germline, CDR1 is MDHEN and CDR2 SYDVKM. This CDR3 contains 14 residues. The CDR3 DNA reads TGTGCCAGCACACCGCCACCGGGGCGGGGTGGCTACACCTTC. Amino acid sequence: CASTPPPGRGGYTF.

CDR3 loop: CASSDPPGNEQFF. The DNA for the CDR3 is TGTGCCAGCAGCGACCCTCCGGGCAATGAGCAGTTCTTC. V and J are TRBV6-5 and TRBJ2-1; D call uncertain. The V and J ends lost 6 bases and 6 bases respectively, with 12 bases between them. The CDR3 length is 13 residues. Germline V gene data show CDR1 as MNHEY and CDR2 as SVGAGI.

V gene TRBV18 combines with J gene TRBJ2-7; 8 bases agree with TRBD1. J gave up 0 bases and V 3 bases, and 4 bases lay outside the gene matches. CDR1 and CDR2 from the germline V gene are KGHSH and LQKENI. CDR3 length: 15 amino acids. CDR3: CASSPGQGSSYEQYF. The CDR3, as DNA: TGTGCCAGCTCACCCGGACAGGGTAGCTCCTACGAGCAGTACTTC.

The chain links TRBV9 to TRBJ1-2; D is possibly TRBD1 (5 bases). Germline assignment: CDR1 SGDLS and CDR2 YYNGEE. The CDR3 has 15 residues. V dropped 0 bases and J dropped 5 bases, with 14 bases sitting between them. The CDR3 coding sequence is TGTGCCAGCAGCGTAGGGCCAGGCGGGGGGTATGGCTACACCTTC. Its translation is CASSVGPGGGYGYTF. The entire variable domain, with the rest obtained from reference TRBV9 and TRBJ1-2, is as follows: DSGVTQTPKHLITATGQRVTLRCSPRSGDLSVYWYQQSLDQGLQFLIQYYNGEERAKGNILERFSAQQFPDLHSELNLSSLELGDSALYFCASSVGPGGGYGYTFGSGTRLTVV.

This rearrangement joins TRBV7-9 to TRBJ2-5; 7 bases are shared with TRBD2. J was trimmed by 2 bases and V by 3 bases; bases with no gene match: 0. The CDR3 consists of 13 residues. Germline V gene sequence: CDR1 SEHNR, CDR2 FQNEAQ (reference sequence). This CDR3 reads CASSLRGQETQYF. In nucleotides, the CDR3 is TGTGCCAGCAGCTTGCGGGGGCAAGAGACCCAGTACTTC.

The chain links TRBV7-2 to TRBJ2-3, with D maybe TRBD1 (5 bases). Germline CDR1 is SGHTA and CDR2 is FQGNSA. V was pared by 1 base and J by 6 bases, with 14 bases between. The CDR3 has 15 residues. The CDR3 region is CASSLEPRVSDTQYF. The CDR3 region has the DNA TGTGCCAGCAGCTTAGAACCCAGGGTATCGGATACGCAGTATTTT.

J is TRBJ2-6 and V is TRBV9; D is uncertain. The CDR3 sequence is 16 residues long. The germline CDR1 and CDR2 sequences are SGDLS and YYNGEE. V lost 4 bases and J lost 2, with 13 bases in between. The DNA for the CDR3 is TGTGCCAGCAGCTCCCATAAGAGGACTGGGGCCAACGTCCTGACTTTC. It specifies CASSSHKRTGANVLTF.

The rearrangement uses TRBV28 and TRBJ2-2; 7 positions agree with TRBD2. There are 17 residues in the CDR3. The germline V gene has CDR1 MDHEN and CDR2 SYDVKM. V shed 3 bases and J 5 bases; nucleotides not matched to a gene: 12. CDR3 in DNA: TGTGCCAGCAGTTTTGGTAGCGGGCCCCGACGGACCGGGGAGCTGTTTTTT. This sequence encodes CASSFGSGPRRTGELFF.

The rearrangement joins TRBV7-2 to TRBJ2-7; the D gene is possibly TRBD2 (6 bases). The CDR3 runs 13 residues. Germline V CDR1 and CDR2: SGHTA, FQGNSA. V shed 1 base and J shed 5 bases, with 9 bases lying between them. CDR3 nucleotide sequence: TGTGCCAGCAGCTTAGAGGGCGGGAACGAGCAGTACTTC. This encodes CASSLEGGNEQYF.

This chain uses TRBV6-6 with TRBJ1-4; 7 bases are shared with TRBD1. Germline CDR1 and CDR2: MNHNY and SVGAGI (reference sequence). The junction had 9 bases not matched to a gene; V was cut back by 8 bases and J by 0 bases. The CDR3 is made up of 16 amino acids. The chain's CDR3 is CASQIRGRATNEKLFF. Written as DNA, the CDR3 is TGTGCCAGCCAGATCAGGGGGAGAGCAACTAATGAAAAACTGTTTTTT.

The CDR3 loop is CASSQQFPGTPDTDTQYF. The CDR3 nucleotides read TGTGCCAGCTCACAGCAATTCCCCGGGACACCAGACACAGATACGCAGTATTTT. V gene TRBV18 combines with J gene TRBJ2-3; tentative D call: TRBD1 (6 bases). Deletions cut 4 bases from V and 2 bases from J, with 22 bases between. Germline V gene lookup returns CDR1 KGHSH and CDR2 LQKENI. There are 18 residues in the CDR3.

The rearrangement links TRBV6-2 or TRBV6-3 to TRBJ2-3, with D uncertain. Germline CDR1 is MNHEY and CDR2 is SVGEGT. The V and J ends lost 0 bases and 4 bases respectively, with 5 bases between them. The CDR3 has 13 residues. CDR3 sequence reads: CASSYSGADTQYF. As DNA, the CDR3 is TGTGCCAGCAGTTACTCGGGCGCAGATACGCAGTATTTT.

V is TRBV9 and J is TRBJ2-3, with TRBD2 as a possible D gene (5 bases). The CDR3 runs 12 residues. Germline lookup yields CDR1 SGDLS and CDR2 YYNGEE. V gave up 4 bases and J gave up 5 bases, with 8 bases separating them. CDR3 nucleotide sequence: TGTGCCAGCAGCATCGAGGGAGATACGCAGTATTTT. It is translated as CASSIEGDTQYF.

The chain links TRBV6-1 to TRBJ2-5; 11 bases match TRBD2. There are 15 residues in the CDR3. The germline V gene has CDR1 MNHNS and CDR2 SASEGT. Unmatched junction bases numbered 4, after V lost 2 bases and J lost 5 bases. CDR3 loop: CASSESASGRETQYF. The CDR3 bases are TGTGCCAGCAGTGAAAGCGCTAGCGGGAGGGAGACCCAGTACTTC.

The V gene is TRBV2, the J gene TRBJ2-3, with 7 nucleotides matching TRBD2. The CDR3 length is 14 residues. CDR1 SNHLY and CDR2 FYNNEI come from the germline V gene. The V and J ends lost 7 bases and 2 bases, in that order; junction bases with no gene match: 6. CDR3 region: CASKTSVHTDTQYF. For the CDR3, the DNA is TGTGCCAGCAAAACTAGCGTTCACACAGATACGCAGTATTTT. The entire variable domain, with the rest obtained from reference TRBV2 and TRBJ2-3, is as follows: EPEVTQTPSHQVTQMGQEVILRCVPISNHLYFYWYRQILGQKVEFLVSFYNNEISEKSEIFDDQFSVERPDGSNFTLKIRSTKLEDSAMYFCASKTSVHTDTQYFGPGTRLTVL.

The chain joins TRBV7-6 to TRBJ2-7; 13 bases align to TRBD2. Germline CDR1 reads SGHVS; CDR2 reads FNYEAQ. The ends lost 3 bases at V and 3 bases at J; junction bases unmatched: 2. This CDR3 region has 15 residues. The chain's CDR3 is CASSFGLAGVYEQYF. CDR3 nucleotide sequence: TGTGCCAGCAGCTTCGGACTAGCGGGAGTCTACGAGCAGTACTTC.

CDR3 in DNA: TGTGCCAGCAGTTCCCAGACAAGGGGGAGATCTCAGCCCCAGCATTTT. Amino acid sequence: CASSSQTRGRSQPQHF. The chain recombines TRBV6-5 with TRBJ1-5, with a possible D match to TRBD1 (6 bases). The CDR3 runs to 16 residues. V shed 4 bases and J shed 6 bases, with 19 bases lying between them. Germline V gene sequence: CDR1 MNHEY, CDR2 SVGAGI.